Listed below are T cell receptor beta chains from one sample, sequenced in a study of regulatory T cells in long-lasting Graves disease. TCRdb reprocessed the multiplex PCR reads via MiXCR and lists one record per CDR3 protein. The data hold 350,000 to 450,000 distinct CDR3 sequences, with approximately 23% observed a single time. The sample was peripheral blood mononuclear cells (PBMCs), taken when the disease was refractory, from a patient treated with antithyroid drugs. The receptor source for this set is a middle-aged woman with Graves disease. Each CDR3 is given with its conserved first and last residue. The D gene is left open where the match is weak. Size is omitted from some rows. Given values are once, few, many or a class for expanded clones.

V,size,J,D,DNA,CDR3
TRBV3-1,few,TRBJ1-3,.,TGTGCCAGCAGCCTAACGGGAGTGGGTACCTCGTCTGGAAACACCATATATTTT,CASSLTGVGTSSGNTIYF
TRBV12-3/TRBV12-4,.,TRBJ2-7,TRBD1,TGTGCCAGCAGTTCTCCGGGACAGGGAAAGGGAGGCGAGCAGTACTTC,CASSSPGQGKGGEQYF
TRBV28,many,TRBJ2-7,.,TGTGCCAGCAGCTTTAGGCCCGGATTTGTTGTGTACGAGCAGTACTTC,CASSFRPGFVVYEQYF
TRBV10-3,.,TRBJ2-1,.,TGTGCCATCAGTCTAACGGGAGAGCTCTACAATGAGCAGTTCTTC,CAISLTGELYNEQFF
TRBV19,few,TRBJ2-5,.,TGTGCCGTAGGGGGGGCCGGAGAGACCCAGTACTTC,CAVGGAGETQYF
TRBV12-3/TRBV12-4,many,TRBJ1-3,TRBD1,TGTGCCAGCAGTTTAAGGGGGCATATCGGAAACACCATATATTTT,CASSLRGHIGNTIYF
TRBV13,few,TRBJ1-1,.,TGTGCCAGCAGCTTAGGCCCTGGGGCGGGGGGTGAAGCTTTCTTT,CASSLGPGAGGEAFF
TRBV7-9,.,TRBJ2-2,.,TGTGCCAGCAGCTTACTAGCCCGGGACGTAGGGGACACCGGGGAGCTGTTTTTT,CASSLLARDVGDTGELFF
TRBV7-8,many,TRBJ2-7,TRBD2,TGTGCCAGCAGCTTAGAAGCTAGGTCTAGCGGCTCCTACGAGCAGTACTTC,CASSLEARSSGSYEQYF
TRBV6-1,.,TRBJ2-7,TRBD1,TGTGCCAGCAATCTACAGGGACAGCCCTCCTACGAGCAGTACTTC,CASNLQGQPSYEQYF
TRBV30,.,TRBJ2-6,.,TGTGCCTTTCACTCTGGGGCCAACGTCCTGACTTTC,CAFHSGANVLTF
TRBV12-3/TRBV12-4,once,TRBJ1-2,.,TGTGCCAGCAGTTTCGGGGTTGACTATGGCTACACCTTC,CASSFGVDYGYTF
TRBV20-1,.,TRBJ2-7,.,TGCAGTGCCCCGTCTTGGACGGGGACCTACGAGCAGTACTTC,CSAPSWTGTYEQYF
TRBV27,many,TRBJ2-7,.,TGTGCCAGCAGTTCCCACGGACACTGGTACGAGCAGTACTTC,CASSSHGHWYEQYF
TRBV10-3,many,TRBJ2-5,.,TGTGCCATCAGTGAGGTTCAAGAGACCCAGTACTTC,CAISEVQETQYF
TRBV19,.,TRBJ2-7,.,TGTGCCAGCAGCGGTCTAGATTACTACGAGCAGTACTTC,CASSGLDYYEQYF
TRBV6-2/TRBV6-3,few,TRBJ2-2,TRBD2,TGTGCCAGCAAAGGACTAGCGGGCCCAACCGGGGAGCTGTTTTTT,CASKGLAGPTGELFF
TRBV28,many,TRBJ1-1,.,TGTGCCAGCAGTTTACGAGTAGGGTGGAAGAACACTGAAGCTTTCTTT,CASSLRVGWKNTEAFF
TRBV7-9,.,TRBJ1-1,TRBD1,TGTGCCAGCAGCTCCGGGACAGGGGCTTATGAAGCTTTCTTT,CASSSGTGAYEAFF
TRBV28,many,TRBJ1-5,.,TGTGCCAGCGGGACCGACTTTGTACTTAGCAATCAGCCCCAGCATTTT,CASGTDFVLSNQPQHF
TRBV12-3/TRBV12-4,many,TRBJ1-5,.,TGTGCCAGCAGTCAGAACAGGAATCAGCCCCAGCATTTT,CASSQNRNQPQHF
TRBV11-2,.,TRBJ2-7,TRBD2,TGTGCCAGCAGCCCCCTCAGGGCTAGCGGGAGGGCCCTCTACGAGCAGTACTTC,CASSPLRASGRALYEQYF
TRBV5-1,.,TRBJ1-1,.,TGCGCCAGCAGCTTCGCTCAGGAGGGGGACACTGAAGCTTTCTTT,CASSFAQEGDTEAFF
TRBV2,many,TRBJ1-2,.,TGTGCCAGCAGTGAGATATCCAGGGGAGGCTACACCTTC,CASSEISRGGYTF
TRBV2,.,TRBJ1-5,.,TGTGCCAGCAGCCCCGAGTCGCAGGCTGGCAATCAGCCCCAGCATTTT,CASSPESQAGNQPQHF
TRBV29-1,.,TRBJ2-1,.,TGCAGCGTTGAACGGGTGGCCCCCTACAATGAGCAGTTCTTC,CSVERVAPYNEQFF
TRBV20-1,.,TRBJ2-7,TRBD2,TGCAGTGCTAGTTCCTCGGGACTAGAGGGCTCCTACGAGCAGTACTTC,CSASSSGLEGSYEQYF
TRBV6-5,many,TRBJ1-2,TRBD1,TGTGCCAGCAGTTCTATTTCAGACAGGGTTGGCTATGGCTACACCTTC,CASSSISDRVGYGYTF
TRBV7-9,.,TRBJ2-2,.,TGTGCCAGCAGCTTTAGAGGGGACTTGGGCACCGGGGAGCTGTTTTTT,CASSFRGDLGTGELFF
TRBV7-8,once,TRBJ2-3,TRBD2,TGTGCCAGCAGCCCCCTAGCGGGAGGGCGGGATACGCAGTATTTT,CASSPLAGGRDTQYF
TRBV7-7,.,TRBJ1-1,.,TGTGCTAGCAGGCCTCTGTGGGGATGGGCTGAAGCTTTCTTT,CASRPLWGWAEAFF
TRBV12-5,many,TRBJ2-2,TRBD2,TGTGCTAGTGGCCTAAGTAGCGGGCGAAACACCGGGGAGCTGTTTTTT,CASGLSSGRNTGELFF
TRBV7-2,.,TRBJ2-7,TRBD2,TGTGCCAGCACCCACCCCGTCAGGCGGGAGTGGTACGAGCAGTACTTC,CASTHPVRREWYEQYF
TRBV7-9,many,TRBJ1-2,.,TGTGCCAGCAGCTCCGGGACCGAACTTTTCCTGAACTATGGCTACACCTTC,CASSSGTELFLNYGYTF
TRBV27,many,TRBJ1-1,.,TGTGCCAGCAGTTTATATGACGGGAAAGCTTTCTTT,CASSLYDGKAFF
TRBV5-1,.,TRBJ2-3,.,TGCGCCAGCAGCTTCAGGGGAAGGGGCACAGATACGCAGTATTTT,CASSFRGRGTDTQYF
TRBV28,many,TRBJ1-1,.,TGTGCCAGCAGTTTCGACAAACCGAACACTGAAGCTTTCTTT,CASSFDKPNTEAFF
TRBV13,.,TRBJ1-1,TRBD1,TGTGCCAGCAGCTCGACAGGGGCAACTGAAGCTTTCTTT,CASSSTGATEAFF
TRBV6-1,.,TRBJ1-2,.,TGTGCCAGCACCAGAGAGTTCGACTATGGCTACACCTTC,CASTREFDYGYTF